This entry features one T cell receptor beta chain sequence. Its antigen is currently unknown. This record comes from a study of Graves' ophthalmopathy and Graves' hyperthyroidism. Study results and limitations: A classifier, a 13-signature model, separated ophthalmopathy from stable hyperthyroidism with 87.88% sensitivity and roughly 80% specificity. A majority of expanded thyroid clonotypes exceeding 0.001 frequency were likewise present in blood.

This CDR3 comprises 15 residues. Deletions cut 3 bases from V and 1 base from J, with 12 bases between. From germline, CDR1 is MNHNS and CDR2 SASEGT. Moderately to severely active ophthalmopathy under 3 months, CAS at least 3, NOSPECS at least 4. In this cohort, patients with other autoimmune diseases, uncontrolled infections, pregnancy or lactation were excluded. TCR beta CDR3 amplification used RNA transcripts. In the first round, RT-PCR was carried out with HTBI primers, and a multiplex PCR formed the second round. TCRdb re-analysed the multiplex PCR reads in MiXCR, keeping a single row per CDR3 protein. This sample has hundreds of thousands of distinct CDR3 sequences, with roughly a fifth found just once.

Input material: peripheral blood. The TCR was taken from a woman in her forties or fifties with Graves' ophthalmopathy. J is TRBJ1-1 and V is TRBV6-1; D unresolved. The CDR3 protein is CASSEFWQQNTEAFF. For the CDR3, the DNA is TGTGCCAGCAGTGAGTTTTGGCAACAGAACACTGAAGCTTTCTTT.